The 19 T cell receptor beta chains in this list originate from one sample, sequenced in a study of blood T cells in healthy people across ages. Through a sample-barcoded 5' primer and a J-beta primer mix, a second PCR was run for 7 to 11 cycles. Each CDR3 protein is one row after TCRdb ran MiXCR on the 5' RACE reads. In the table there are about 930,000 distinct CDR3 sequences, roughly 28% of which are singletons. These data also formed part of another study, on T cells of mothers and their children.

Material: blood. These receptors were collected from a woman in her thirties or forties in good health.

This clonotype came up a few times. The chain uses TRBV4-2 and TRBJ2-3, with 8 bases lining up with TRBD2. Germline assignment: CDR1 LGHNA and CDR2 YNFKEQ. Trimming cost V 0 bases and J 9 bases; bases outside gene matches: 5. CDR3 size: 14 residues. The CDR3 reads CASSQDTGLVTQYF. The CDR3 DNA reads as TGTGCCAGCAGCCAAGATACGGGACTAGTGACGCAGTATTTT.

A few counts support this clonotype. This rearrangement joins TRBV9 to TRBJ2-7; D remains unclear. Germline CDR1 and CDR2: SGDLS and YYNGEE. Trimming took 0 bases from V and 3 from J, leaving 13 bases between them. The CDR3 runs 15 residues. The CDR3: CASSVGETSYYEQYF. The CDR3 DNA sequence: TGTGCCAGCAGCGTAGGCGAGACATCGTACTACGAGCAGTACTTC.

This sequence joins TRBV28 and TRBJ1-5; a weak D match, TRBD1 (5 bases). Germline CDR1 and CDR2: MDHEN and SYDVKM. This CDR3 region has 16 residues. Trimming pared 2 bases from V and 6 bases from J, leaving 17 bases between. The CDR3 sequence: CASSLSPWGGIQPQHF. The CDR3, as DNA: TGTGCCAGCAGTTTAAGCCCTTGGGGGGGAATTCAGCCCCAGCATTTT.

This clonotype has a count of ten or more. This chain links TRBV28 with TRBJ2-7; 7 bases match TRBD1. After removal of 8 bases from V and 5 bases from J, the junction contained 12 bases not matched to a gene. Germline lookup yields CDR1 MDHEN and CDR2 SYDVKM. The CDR3 has 14 amino acids. The CDR3 loop is CASLPLGGRDEQYF. CDR3 sequence (DNA): TGTGCCAGCCTCCCGTTAGGGGGCCGGGACGAGCAGTACTTC.

This chain uses TRBV9 with TRBJ1-2, with a tentative D call TRBD1 (6 bases). The CDR3 runs 15 residues. Trimming shortened V by 0 bases and J by 7 bases, and 16 bases separated the two germline ends. The germline V gene has CDR1 SGDLS and CDR2 YYNGEE. CDR3 sequence reads: CASSVAAQGRGGYTF. CDR3 nucleotide sequence: TGTGCCAGCAGCGTAGCTGCACAGGGAAGGGGTGGCTACACCTTC.

As DNA, the CDR3 is TGTGCCAGCTCACCAGGTGTTCATCCATTAGGGCAGCCCCAGCATTTT. It encodes CASSPGVHPLGQPQHF. The chain is built from TRBV18 and TRBJ1-5, with D unclear. Germline V lookup: CDR1 KGHSH, CDR2 LQKENI. The CDR3 covers 16 residues. V lost 2 bases and J 7 bases, leaving 18 bases between the germline ends.

This clonotype was seen ten or more times. The J gene is TRBJ1-2, the V gene TRBV7-2; the match to TRBD1 covers 9 bases. The CDR3 is made up of 15 amino acids. After removal of 4 bases from V and 8 bases from J, the junction contained 11 bases not matched to a gene. Germline CDR1 SGHTA, CDR2 FQGNSA. The CDR3 nucleotides read TGTGCCAGCAGCTCGCCGGACAGGGGACGTTACGGCTACACCTTC. This codes for CASSSPDRGRYGYTF.

The chain has TRBV7-9 and TRBJ1-1; D gene ambiguous. The germline CDR1 and CDR2 sequences are SEHNR and FQNEAQ (reference sequence). V gave up 5 bases and J gave up 3 bases, with 7 bases separating them. The CDR3 covers 12 residues. The CDR3 sequence: CASSEVYTEAFF. For the CDR3, the DNA is TGTGCCAGCAGCGAGGTATACACTGAAGCTTTCTTT.

The sample holds many counts of this clonotype. V usage is TRBV28 and J usage is TRBJ1-1; D remains unclear. Trimming pared 5 bases from V and 7 bases from J, leaving 20 bases between. This CDR3 is built from 15 residues. Germline CDR1 reads MDHEN; CDR2 reads SYDVKM. The chain's CDR3 is CASSATTRRLIEAFF. In DNA form, the CDR3 reads TGTGCCAGCAGTGCAACGACAAGACGGCTGATTGAAGCTTTCTTT.

The genes are TRBV20-1 and TRBJ2-5; weak D call: TRBD2 (6 bases). The last part of the DNA fits TRBJ2-7 better; the J call may be wrong. The CDR3 totals 15 residues. Looked up from germline, CDR1 is DFQATT and CDR2 is SNEGSKA (reference sequence). The CDR3 loop reads CSAREFRGTSFEQYF. DNA for the CDR3: TGCAGTGCTAGAGAGTTCCGGGGGACGTCTTTCGAGCAGTACTTC.

This clonotype was counted only a few times. This chain joins TRBV11-2 and TRBJ2-1; 8 bases fit TRBD2. The CDR3 is 16 amino acids. Germline values: CDR1 SGHAT, CDR2 FQNNGV. The V gene end was trimmed by 2 bases and the J gene end by 5 bases; junction bases not matched to a gene: 8. CDR3 bases: TGTGCCAGCAGCTTAACGCGGGGGGTTACCCACAATGAGCAGTTCTTC. This sequence encodes CASSLTRGVTHNEQFF.

The chain uses TRBV12-3 or TRBV12-4 and TRBJ2-3; the D gene could be TRBD1 or TRBD2 (6 bases each). This CDR3 contains 17 residues. Trimming took 6 bases from V and 4 from J, leaving 23 bases between them. The CDR3 spells CASSPHGGRLQPDTQYF. The CDR3 bases are TGTGCCAGCAGCCCCCATGGGGGGCGCTTACAACCAGATACGCAGTATTTT.

In its sample, this clonotype was seen a few times. This sequence joins TRBV27 and TRBJ1-1; D is perhaps TRBD1 (5 bases). V lost 1 base to trimming and J lost 3 bases, with 15 bases between them. CDR3 length equals 16 residues. Germline V gene lookup returns CDR1 MNHEY and CDR2 SMNVEV (reference sequence). The CDR3 region is CASSLFYGGEDTEAFF. CDR3 in DNA: TGTGCCAGCAGTTTATTTTATGGGGGGGAGGACACTGAAGCTTTCTTT.

This clonotype was detected only a few times. It may be a read error: a sequence one base away is much more abundant. The chain links TRBV7-2 to TRBJ1-2; D ambiguous. Germline V gene sequence: CDR1 SGHTA, CDR2 FQGNSA. The CDR3 is made up of 13 amino acids. The CDR3, as DNA: TGTGCCAGCAGCCCCCTGGACGGTTATGGCCACACCTTC. It specifies CASSPLDGYGHTF.

On this clonotype itself: This sequence may be a read error, since a much larger clone differs from it by one base. The chain is built from TRBV6-5 and TRBJ1-2; D gene uncertain. The germline CDR1 and CDR2 sequences are MNHEY and SVGAGI. The CDR3 loop spans 14 amino acids. This CDR3 is CASSTRQVLFGHTF. CDR3 in DNA: TGTGCCAGCTCCACAAGGCAGGTCCTGTTTGGCCACACCTTC.

The chain links TRBV7-2 to TRBJ1-1, with TRBD1 identical over 8 bases. Germline V gene sequence: CDR1 SGHTA, CDR2 FQGNSA. CDR3 length: 15 residues. The CDR3 nucleotides read TGTGTCAGTAGCTTCGACAGGGGAGAGGACACTGAAGCTTTCTTT. It translates to CVSSFDRGEDTEAFF.

This clonotype was recorded at least ten times. V is TRBV10-3 and J is TRBJ2-7; weak D call: TRBD1 (5 bases). The CDR3 is made up of 15 amino acids. V dropped 4 bases and J dropped 6 bases, with 19 bases sitting between them. Germline V lookup: CDR1 ENHRY, CDR2 SYGVKD. The CDR3 DNA is TGTGCCATCAGTGCCACAGGACCCTCTTCGGGCGAGCAGTACTTC. Its protein product is CAISATGPSSGEQYF.

This clonotype was found many times. The chain uses TRBV25-1 and TRBJ2-5; D unresolved. The ends were cut back, 1 base at V and 0 bases at J, with 6 bases in the middle. CDR1 and CDR2 from the germline V gene are MGHDK and SYGVNS. The CDR3 is 14 residues long. The CDR3 region is CASSELGNQETQYF. The CDR3, as DNA: TGTGCCAGCAGTGAATTGGGCAACCAAGAGACCCAGTACTTC.

The genes are TRBV18 and TRBJ2-7; D is possibly TRBD2 (5 bases). V shed 3 bases and J shed 6 bases, with 15 bases lying between them. The CDR3 has 14 residues. Germline lookup yields CDR1 KGHSH and CDR2 LQKENI. The CDR3 is CASSPQEGPCEQYF. CDR3 DNA sequence: TGTGCCAGCTCACCTCAAGAGGGTCCCTGCGAGCAGTACTTC.